The source of this TCR beta chain is a study of T cells expressing NK-cell markers. One entry per CDR3 protein, without DNA, is what TCRdb gives after re-calling the 5' RACE reads. This sample's table reports a few hundred thousand distinct CDR3 sequences. This clonotype originated in a man aged 18-75 years in good health. The sample comprised blood T cells: a sorted CD56 or NKG2C T cell subset, CD4+ or CD8+ T cells, or bulk PBMC T cells (not recorded which).

The chain's CDR3 is CASSQGGGDRGWETQYF. The chain combines TRBV3-1 with TRBJ2-5; TCRdb picks TRBD1, but there is no DNA to check that call. The CDR3 consists of 17 residues. Germline CDR1 is LGHDT and CDR2 is YNNKEL (reference sequence).